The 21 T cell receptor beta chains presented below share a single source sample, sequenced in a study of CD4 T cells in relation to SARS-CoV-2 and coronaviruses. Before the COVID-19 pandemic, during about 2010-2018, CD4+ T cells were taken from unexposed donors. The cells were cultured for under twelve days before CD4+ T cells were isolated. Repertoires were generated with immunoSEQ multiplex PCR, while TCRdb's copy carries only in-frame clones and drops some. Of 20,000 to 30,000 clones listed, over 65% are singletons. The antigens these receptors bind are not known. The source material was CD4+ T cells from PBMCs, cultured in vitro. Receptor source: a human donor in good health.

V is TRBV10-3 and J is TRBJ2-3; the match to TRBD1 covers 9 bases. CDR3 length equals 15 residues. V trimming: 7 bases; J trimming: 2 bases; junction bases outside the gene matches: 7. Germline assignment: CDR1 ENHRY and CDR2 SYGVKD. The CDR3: CAINPGTGYTDTQYF. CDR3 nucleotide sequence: TGTGCCATCAATCCCGGGACAGGGTACACAGATACGCAGTATTTT.

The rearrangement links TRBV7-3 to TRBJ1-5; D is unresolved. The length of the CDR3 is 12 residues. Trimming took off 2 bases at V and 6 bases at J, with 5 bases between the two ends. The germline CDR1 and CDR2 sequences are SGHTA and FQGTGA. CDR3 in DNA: TGTGCCAGCAGCTTAGAGGGTCAGCCCCAGCATTTT. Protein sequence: CASSLEGQPQHF.

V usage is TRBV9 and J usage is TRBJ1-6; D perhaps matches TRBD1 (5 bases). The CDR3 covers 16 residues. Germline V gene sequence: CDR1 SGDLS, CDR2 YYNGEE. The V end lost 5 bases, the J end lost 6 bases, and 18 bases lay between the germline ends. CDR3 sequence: CASRPGAEVRNSPLHF. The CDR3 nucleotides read TGTGCCAGCAGGCCCGGGGCAGAAGTCCGTAATTCACCCCTCCACTTT.

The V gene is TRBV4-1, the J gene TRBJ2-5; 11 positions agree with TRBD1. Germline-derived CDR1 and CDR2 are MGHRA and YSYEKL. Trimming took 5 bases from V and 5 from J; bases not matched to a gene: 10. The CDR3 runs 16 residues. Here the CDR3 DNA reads TGCGCCAGCAGCGTCGCTGGGGACAGGGGGACGGAGACCCAGTACTTC. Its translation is CASSVAGDRGTETQYF.

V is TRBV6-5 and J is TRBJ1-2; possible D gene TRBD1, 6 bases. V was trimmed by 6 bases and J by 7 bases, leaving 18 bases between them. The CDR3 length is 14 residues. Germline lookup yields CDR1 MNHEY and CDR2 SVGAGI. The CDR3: CASSLSGGLGGYTF. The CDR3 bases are TGTGCCAGCAGCCTAAGCGGGGGGCTCGGTGGCTACACCTTC.

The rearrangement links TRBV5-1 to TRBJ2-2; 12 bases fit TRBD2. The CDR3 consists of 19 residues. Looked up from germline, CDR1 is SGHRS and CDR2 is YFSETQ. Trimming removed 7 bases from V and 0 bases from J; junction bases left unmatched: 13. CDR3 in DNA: TGCGCCAGCGCCGCAGGGACTAGCGGGTTAAACGCGAACACCGGGGAGCTGTTTTTT. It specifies CASAAGTSGLNANTGELFF.

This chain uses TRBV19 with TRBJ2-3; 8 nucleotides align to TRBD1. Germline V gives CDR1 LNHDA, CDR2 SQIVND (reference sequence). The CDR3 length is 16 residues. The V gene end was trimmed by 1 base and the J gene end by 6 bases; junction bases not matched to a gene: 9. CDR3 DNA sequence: TGTGCCAGTAGTATAGGACAGGGGAGAAGCGCGGATACGCAGTATTTT. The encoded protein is CASSIGQGRSADTQYF.

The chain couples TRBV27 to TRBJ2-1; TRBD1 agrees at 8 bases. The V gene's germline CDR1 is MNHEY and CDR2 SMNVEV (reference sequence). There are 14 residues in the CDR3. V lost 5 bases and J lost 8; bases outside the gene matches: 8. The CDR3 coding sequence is TGTGCCAGCAGTGCCCACAGGGGGATCGATGAGCAGTTCTTC. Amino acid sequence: CASSAHRGIDEQFF.

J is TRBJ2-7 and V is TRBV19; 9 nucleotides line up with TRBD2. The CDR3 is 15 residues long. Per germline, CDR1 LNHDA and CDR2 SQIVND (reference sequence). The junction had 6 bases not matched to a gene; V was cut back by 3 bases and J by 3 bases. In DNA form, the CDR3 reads TGTGCCAGTAGTATCGGGGCGGGAGGGCTCTACGAGCAGTACTTC. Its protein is CASSIGAGGLYEQYF.

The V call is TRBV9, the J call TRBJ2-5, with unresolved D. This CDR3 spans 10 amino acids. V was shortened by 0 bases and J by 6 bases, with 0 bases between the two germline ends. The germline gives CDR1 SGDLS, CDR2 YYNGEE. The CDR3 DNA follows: TGTGCCAGCAGCGTAGAGACCCAGTACTTC. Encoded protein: CASSVETQYF. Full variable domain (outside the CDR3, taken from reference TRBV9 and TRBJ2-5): DSGVTQTPKHLITATGQRVTLRCSPRSGDLSVYWYQQSLDQGLQFLIQYYNGEERAKGNILERFSAQQFPDLHSELNLSSLELGDSALYFCASSVETQYFGPGTRLLVL.

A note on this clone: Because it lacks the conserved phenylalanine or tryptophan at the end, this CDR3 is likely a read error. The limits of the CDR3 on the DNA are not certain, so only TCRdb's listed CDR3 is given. CDR3 sequence reads: CASSPRSVPSAPL. The chain uses TRBV18 and TRBJ1-2. Germline lookup yields CDR1 KGHSH and CDR2 LQKENI. The CDR3 sequence runs 13 residues, both termini included.

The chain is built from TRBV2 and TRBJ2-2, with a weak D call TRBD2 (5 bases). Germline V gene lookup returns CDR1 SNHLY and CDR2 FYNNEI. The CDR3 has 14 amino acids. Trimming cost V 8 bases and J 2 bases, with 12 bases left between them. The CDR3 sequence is CASGLASNTGELFF. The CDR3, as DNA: TGTGCCAGCGGCCTAGCATCAAACACCGGGGAGCTGTTTTTT.

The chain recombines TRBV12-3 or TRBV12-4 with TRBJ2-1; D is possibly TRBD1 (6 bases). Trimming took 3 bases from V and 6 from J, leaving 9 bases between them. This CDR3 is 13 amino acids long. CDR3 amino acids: CASSFTQGNEQFF. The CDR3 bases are TGTGCCAGCAGTTTTACACAGGGCAATGAGCAGTTCTTC.

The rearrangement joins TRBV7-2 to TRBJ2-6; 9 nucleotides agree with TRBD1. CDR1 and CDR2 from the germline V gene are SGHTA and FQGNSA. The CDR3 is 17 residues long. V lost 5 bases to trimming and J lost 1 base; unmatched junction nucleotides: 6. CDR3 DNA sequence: TGTGCCAGCAGCCCCGGGACAGGGAGGTCTGGGGCCAACGTCCTGACTTTC. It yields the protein CASSPGTGRSGANVLTF.

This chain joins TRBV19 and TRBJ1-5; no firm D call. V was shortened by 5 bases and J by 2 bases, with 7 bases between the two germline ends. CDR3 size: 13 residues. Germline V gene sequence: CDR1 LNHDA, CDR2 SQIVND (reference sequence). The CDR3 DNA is TGTGCCAGTAGTGACCAGGGCAATCAGCCCCAGCATTTT. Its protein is CASSDQGNQPQHF.

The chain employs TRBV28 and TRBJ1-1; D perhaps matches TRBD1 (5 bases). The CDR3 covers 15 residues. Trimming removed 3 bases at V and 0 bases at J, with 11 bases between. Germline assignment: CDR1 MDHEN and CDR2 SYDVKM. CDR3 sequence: CASSFPGRMNTEAFF. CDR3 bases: TGTGCCAGCAGTTTCCCAGGGCGAATGAACACTGAAGCTTTCTTT.

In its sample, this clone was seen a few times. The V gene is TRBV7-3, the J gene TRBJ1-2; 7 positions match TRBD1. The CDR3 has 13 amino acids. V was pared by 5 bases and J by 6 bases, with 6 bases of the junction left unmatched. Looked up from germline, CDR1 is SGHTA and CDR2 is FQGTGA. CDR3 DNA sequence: TGTGCCAGCAGCGCTACAGGGGAGGATGGCTACACCTTC. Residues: CASSATGEDGYTF.

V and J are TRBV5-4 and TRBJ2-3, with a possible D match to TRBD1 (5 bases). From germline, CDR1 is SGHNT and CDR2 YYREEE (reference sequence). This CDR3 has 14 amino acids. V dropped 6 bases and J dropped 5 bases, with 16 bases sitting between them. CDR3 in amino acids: CASTSGALGDTQYF. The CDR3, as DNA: TGTGCCAGCACCTCTGGGGCCCTGGGAGATACGCAGTATTTT.

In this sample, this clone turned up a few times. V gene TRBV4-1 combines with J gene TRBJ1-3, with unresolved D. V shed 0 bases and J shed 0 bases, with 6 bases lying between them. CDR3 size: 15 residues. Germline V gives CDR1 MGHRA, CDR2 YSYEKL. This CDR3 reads CASSQDPTSGNTIYF. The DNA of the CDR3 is TGCGCCAGCAGCCAAGATCCCACCTCTGGAAACACCATATATTTT.

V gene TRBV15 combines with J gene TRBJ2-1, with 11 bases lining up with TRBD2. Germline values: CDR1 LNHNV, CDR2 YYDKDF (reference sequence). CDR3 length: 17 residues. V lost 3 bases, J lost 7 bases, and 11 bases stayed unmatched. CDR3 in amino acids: CATSRDGLAGKMNEQFF. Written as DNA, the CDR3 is TGTGCCACCAGCAGGGACGGACTAGCGGGCAAGATGAATGAGCAGTTCTTC. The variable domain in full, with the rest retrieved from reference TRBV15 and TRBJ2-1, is DAMVIQNPRYQVTQFGKPVTLSCSQTLNHNVMYWYQQKSSQAPKLLFHYYDKDFNNEADTPDNFQSRRPNTSFCFLDIRSPGLGDTAMYLCATSRDGLAGKMNEQFFGPGTRLTVL.

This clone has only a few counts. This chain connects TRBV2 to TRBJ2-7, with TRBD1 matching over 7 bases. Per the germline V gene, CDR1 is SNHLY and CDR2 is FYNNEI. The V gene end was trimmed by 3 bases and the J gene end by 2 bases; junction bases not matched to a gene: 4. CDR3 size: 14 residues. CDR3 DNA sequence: TGTGCCAGCAGTGACAGGGGGAACACCTACGAGCAGTACTTC. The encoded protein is CASSDRGNTYEQYF. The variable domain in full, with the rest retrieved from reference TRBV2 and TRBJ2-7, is EPEVTQTPSHQVTQMGQEVILRCVPISNHLYFYWYRQILGQKVEFLVSFYNNEISEKSEIFDDQFSVERPDGSNFTLKIRSTKLEDSAMYFCASSDRGNTYEQYFGPGTRLTVT.